This T cell receptor (beta chain) emerged from a study of CD8+ T cells in alopecia areata. Looking at the study overall: Oral tofacitinib (5 to 10 mg twice daily) was administered to treated patients. General study points: It was lesional scalp, especially alopecia totalis/universalis, that showed higher clonality than normal scalp.

This CDR3 is built from 13 residues. CDR1 and CDR2 from the germline V gene are GTSNPN and SVGIG (reference sequence). The V end lost 4 bases, the J end lost 7 bases, and 16 bases lay between the germline ends. On this clone itself: Its matching antigen is unknown.

Separation by sorting yielded CD4+ and CD8+ T cells from PBMCs. RNA, once extracted, was reverse transcribed into cDNA for use as the sequencing template. Only in-frame clones appear in the TCRdb table, and some are missing; sequencing was by immunoSEQ multiplex PCR. The table lists some 99,000 clones, roughly 47% of them singletons, with roughly 0.79% in the top ten. The sequence was obtained from a human donor with alopecia areata. Sample: CD4+ T cells sorted from blood. The chain carries TRBV30 and TRBJ2-5, with D possibly TRBD2 on 5 matching bases. The DNA for the CDR3 is TGTGCCTGGACTAAACTAGGGCATGGGACCCAGTACTTC. The encoded protein is CAWTKLGHGTQYF.